The 4 T cell receptor beta chains given below trace back to one sample, sequenced in a study of blood T cell repertoires in COVID-19. TCRdb's table, derived via immunoSEQ multiplex PCR, lists solely in-frame clones and lacks some. The sample has 330,000 or so clones, approximately 88% seen once. Sequencing was performed on peripheral blood. The receptors stem from a man aged 30-40 years with COVID-19, enrolled during active disease.

The rearrangement links TRBV7-2 to TRBJ2-2; no reliable D call. Between the trimmed V and J ends, which lost 2 bases and 5 bases, there was a span of 9 bases. CDR1 and CDR2 from the germline V gene are SGHTA and FQGNSA. The CDR3 is 14 residues long. The CDR3 bases are TGTGCCAGCAGCTTAAAATGGCCGACCGGGGAGCTGTTTTTT. As protein: CASSLKWPTGELFF.

Notes on this clone: The sample holds other DNA sequences that translate to the same CDR3. The chain recombines TRBV9 with TRBJ2-7, with 8 bases fitting TRBD2. CDR1 is SGDLS and CDR2 is YYNGEE in the germline V gene. V trimming: 0 bases; J trimming: 2 bases; junction bases outside the gene matches: 4. The CDR3 runs to 15 residues. The CDR3 DNA is TGTGCCAGCAGCGTAGGAGGACTAGCCACCTACGAGCAGTACTTC. Protein: CASSVGGLATYEQYF.

V is TRBV28 and J is TRBJ2-7; D is ambiguous. CDR3 length equals 15 residues. V was clipped by 3 bases and J by 2 bases, with 14 bases between them. CDR1 and CDR2 from the germline V gene are MDHEN and SYDVKM. CDR3 nucleotide sequence: TGTGCCAGCAGTTTTGAACAGCCACTTACCTACGAGCAGTACTTC. Translated: CASSFEQPLTYEQYF.

The chain uses TRBV7-2 and TRBJ2-3; 11 nucleotides agree with TRBD2. The J segment lost 6 bases and the V segment lost 2 bases, leaving 7 bases of the junction unmatched. The CDR3 has 16 amino acids. Germline V gives CDR1 SGHTA, CDR2 FQGNSA. The CDR3 nucleotides read TGTGCCAGCAGCTTAACTAGCGGGAGCGTTGTCGATACGCAGTATTTT. It is translated as CASSLTSGSVVDTQYF.